Each of the 21 T cell receptor beta chains below was sequenced from the same sample in a study of blood T cell repertoires in COVID-19. Only in-frame clones appear in the TCRdb table, and some are missing; sequencing was by immunoSEQ multiplex PCR. The table has over 100,000 clones, 70% to 90% seen once. Sequenced material: peripheral blood. These receptors were taken from a woman in her sixties with acute or convalescent COVID-19.

The gene calls are TRBV27 and TRBJ1-1; a possible D gene is TRBD1 (5 bases). This CDR3 region has 15 residues. Germline assignment: CDR1 MNHEY and CDR2 SMNVEV (reference sequence). V lost 8 bases and J lost 0, with 16 bases in between. CDR3 in amino acids: CASRQYRSMNTEAFF. The DNA of the CDR3 is TGTGCCAGCCGACAGTACAGAAGCATGAACACTGAAGCTTTCTTT.

V gene TRBV5-1 combines with J gene TRBJ1-2, with a possible D match to TRBD1 (5 bases). CDR3 length equals 16 residues. The V gene's germline CDR1 is SGHRS and CDR2 YFSETQ. The V gene lost 3 bases and the J gene lost 4 bases, with 19 bases spanning the gap. CDR3 sequence (DNA): TGCGCCAGCAGCTGGGGGGGGACGGCAGAGTCCTATGGCTACACCTTC. This gives the protein CASSWGGTAESYGYTF. The variable domain in full, with the rest retrieved from reference TRBV5-1 and TRBJ1-2, is KAGVTQTPRYLIKTRGQQVTLSCSPISGHRSVSWYQQTPGQGLQFLFEYFSETQRNKGNFPGRFSGRQFSNSRSEMNVSTLELGDSALYLCASSWGGTAESYGYTFGSGTRLTVV.

V is TRBV6-5 and J is TRBJ2-4, with 7 bases that match TRBD1. The germline gives CDR1 MNHEY, CDR2 SVGAGI. With 10 bases clipped from V and 1 base from J, the junction kept 10 bases outside the gene matches. CDR3 length: 15 amino acids. CDR3 DNA sequence: TGTGCCATAACCCAGGGGGAGTTTGCCAAAAACATTCAGTACTTC. As protein: CAITQGEFAKNIQYF.

The chain combines TRBV29-1 with TRBJ2-7; 8 positions match TRBD1. Germline lookup yields CDR1 SQVTM and CDR2 ANQGSEA. The CDR3 has 13 amino acids. V lost 4 bases to trimming and J lost 7 bases; unmatched junction nucleotides: 9. CDR3 in amino acids: CSVAWTGFGEQYF. Here the CDR3 DNA reads TGCAGCGTTGCTTGGACAGGGTTCGGGGAGCAGTACTTC.

This chain connects TRBV11-2 to TRBJ1-2; no clear D. The CDR3 loop spans 14 amino acids. Trimming took off 5 bases at V and 6 bases at J, with 16 bases between the two ends. From germline, CDR1 is SGHAT and CDR2 FQNNGV. The CDR3 spells CASSNFKMAHGYTF. The CDR3 DNA follows: TGTGCCAGCAGCAATTTCAAGATGGCCCATGGCTACACCTTC.

V gene TRBV12-3 or TRBV12-4 combines with J gene TRBJ1-4; D call uncertain. The CDR3 consists of 13 residues. V was trimmed by 8 bases and J by 8 bases, leaving 15 bases between them. The CDR3 region is CASSRPGVEKLFF. In DNA, the CDR3 is TGTGCCAGCTCGCGGCCCGGGGTGGAAAAACTGTTTTTT.

The chain links TRBV3-1 (or the pseudogene TRBV3-2) to TRBJ2-7, with no clear D. Trimming cost V 1 base and J 7 bases, with 8 bases left between them. The length of the CDR3 is 12 residues. CDR1 LGHDT and CDR2 YNNKEL come from the germline V gene (reference sequence). The CDR3 DNA sequence: TGTGCCAGCAGCCAAGCGGGTAGGGAGCAGTACTTC. This codes for CASSQAGREQYF.

V and J are TRBV5-5 and TRBJ1-5; 10 nucleotides align to TRBD1. V lost 4 bases to trimming and J lost 4 bases; unmatched junction nucleotides: 5. This CDR3 has 15 residues. Germline-derived CDR1 and CDR2 are SGHKS and YYEKEE (reference sequence). The CDR3 spells CASSPPGQGNQPQHF. DNA of the CDR3: TGTGCCAGCAGCCCGCCGGGACAGGGGAATCAGCCCCAGCATTTT.

The genes are TRBV18 and TRBJ1-1; D unresolved. The CDR3 runs 15 residues. Trimming shortened V by 0 bases and J by 0 bases, and 8 bases separated the two germline ends. Germline V gene sequence: CDR1 KGHSH, CDR2 LQKENI. The CDR3 coding sequence is TGTGCCAGCTCACCACCGATTAGCATGAACACTGAAGCTTTCTTT. This sequence encodes CASSPPISMNTEAFF.

The chain employs TRBV5-6 and TRBJ1-4; possible D gene TRBD1, 5 bases. Trimming removed 3 bases from V and 5 bases from J, with 20 bases in between. Germline values: CDR1 SGHDT, CDR2 YYEEEE. CDR3 length: 17 residues. CDR3 DNA: TGTGCCAGCAGCTGGGGCCCTTTGGTGGCGGAGAATGAAAAACTGTTTTTT. Its translation is CASSWGPLVAENEKLFF. Variable domain in full (rest from reference TRBV5-6 and TRBJ1-4): DAGVTQSPTHLIKTRGQQVTLRCSPKSGHDTVSWYQQALGQGPQFIFQYYEEEERQRGNFPDRFSGHQFPNYSSELNVNALLLGDSALYLCASSWGPLVAENEKLFFGSGTQLSVL.

The V call is TRBV10-2, the J call TRBJ1-1; D gene unclear. V lost 3 bases and J 4 bases, leaving 3 bases between the germline ends. Germline V gene sequence: CDR1 WSHSY, CDR2 SAAADI. The CDR3 loop spans 11 amino acids. The CDR3 coding sequence is TGCGCCAGCAGTGAACTCACTGAAGCTTTCTTT. Encoded protein: CASSELTEAFF.

As concerns this clone: The same CDR3 also results from other DNA sequences found in this sample. The chain carries TRBV3-1 (or the pseudogene TRBV3-2) and TRBJ1-5; D gene ambiguous. The germline CDR1 and CDR2 sequences are LGHDT and YNNKEL (reference sequence). This CDR3 has 13 amino acids. Trimming took 0 bases from V and 4 from J, leaving 4 bases between them. CDR3 in amino acids: CASSQDLNQPQHF. The CDR3 DNA follows: TGTGCCAGCAGCCAAGATCTGAATCAGCCCCAGCATTTT.

This chain uses TRBV28 with TRBJ2-7, with 11 bases lining up with TRBD1. Trimming at V came to 7 bases and at J to 3 bases, leaving 8 bases not matched to a gene. From germline, CDR1 is MDHEN and CDR2 SYDVKM. This CDR3 is built from 15 residues. CDR3 protein: CASIPGQGGDYEQYF. Written as DNA, the CDR3 is TGTGCCAGCATACCGGGACAGGGGGGAGACTACGAGCAGTACTTC.

The chain links TRBV4-1 to TRBJ1-2, with TRBD1 as a possible D gene (5 bases). V was trimmed by 0 bases and J by 7 bases, leaving 15 bases between them. This CDR3 has 15 residues. CDR1 and CDR2 (germline): MGHRA, YSYEKL. The CDR3 DNA follows: TGCGCCAGCAGCCAAGATCGCCGGGGGAGAGGTGGCTACACCTTC. Its translation: CASSQDRRGRGGYTF.

The gene calls are TRBV5-1 and TRBJ2-5, with D perhaps TRBD1 (5 bases). This CDR3 contains 13 residues. Trimming stripped 4 bases from V and 3 bases from J, with 10 bases between. The germline V gene has CDR1 SGHRS and CDR2 YFSETQ. The DNA of the CDR3 is TGCGCCAGCAGCCACAGGACGGAAGAGACCCAGTACTTC. Protein product: CASSHRTEETQYF.

The chain couples TRBV12-3 or TRBV12-4 to TRBJ1-2; TRBD1 agrees at 10 bases. With V trimmed by 6 bases and J by 7 bases, 5 bases remained unmatched. CDR3 length equals 13 residues. This CDR3 is CASRQTGGGGYTF. Written as DNA, the CDR3 is TGTGCCAGCAGACAGACAGGGGGCGGTGGCTACACCTTC.

The chain employs TRBV6-2 or TRBV6-3 and TRBJ1-5; D remains ambiguous. V shed 0 bases and J shed 4 bases, with 13 bases lying between them. The CDR3 is 16 residues long. The germline gives CDR1 MNHEY, CDR2 SVGEGT. DNA for the CDR3: TGTGCCAGCAGTTACTCAGCCCACAGACTAAATCAGCCCCAGCATTTT. It codes for CASSYSAHRLNQPQHF.

The gene calls are TRBV5-1 and TRBJ2-2, with unresolved D. CDR3 size: 15 residues. The germline V gene encodes CDR1 SGHRS and CDR2 YFSETQ. V dropped 5 bases and J dropped 0 bases, with 11 bases sitting between them. In DNA form, the CDR3 reads TGCGCCAGCAGTAAGTCGACACCGAACACCGGGGAGCTGTTTTTT. Translation: CASSKSTPNTGELFF.

The V and J genes are TRBV4-1 and TRBJ2-4, with TRBD1 matching 9 bases. V lost 5 bases and J lost 4; bases outside the gene matches: 9. This CDR3 is built from 16 residues. Per the germline V gene, CDR1 is MGHRA and CDR2 is YSYEKL. The DNA of the CDR3 is TGCGCCAGCAGCAGACAGGGGGAGGGGGGAAAAAACATTCAGTACTTC. Translated, it gives CASSRQGEGGKNIQYF.

The chain links TRBV18 to TRBJ1-5; D gene unclear. V dropped 3 bases and J dropped 2 bases, with 8 bases sitting between them. The CDR3 runs to 14 residues. CDR1 is KGHSH, CDR2 LQKENI, per germline. CDR3 amino acids: CASSPIFGNQPQHF. For the CDR3, the DNA is TGTGCCAGCTCACCTATTTTCGGCAATCAGCCCCAGCATTTT.

This chain links TRBV28 with TRBJ2-7; weak D call: TRBD1 (6 bases). Germline V lookup: CDR1 MDHEN, CDR2 SYDVKM. Trimming shortened V by 5 bases and J by 4 bases, and 18 bases separated the two germline ends. The CDR3 runs 15 residues. The CDR3 DNA follows: TGTGCCAGCAGTCCACCGCGGACAGCAACGTACGAGCAGTACTTC. Its protein product is CASSPPRTATYEQYF.